The 9 T cell receptor beta chains in this list originate from one sample, sequenced in a study of identical twins. Via MiXCR, TCRdb re-called the 5' RACE reads, giving one row per CDR3 protein. Of approximately 620,000 distinct CDR3 sequences in the sample, around 8.6% were seen once. The data also belong to a second study, concerning yellow fever vaccine responses in identical twins.

The sequenced sample was PBMCs. These receptor sequences come from a woman aged 18-29 years in good health.

A few counts support this clonotype. For the CDR3, the DNA is TGCGCCAGCAGCCGGGCCTGGGACAGATTTAAATCGGAGGGGGGTATATACGAGCAGTACTTC. Residues: CASSRAWDRFKSEGGIYEQYF. V gene TRBV4-1 combines with J gene TRBJ2-7, with D maybe TRBD1 (7 bases). This CDR3 spans 21 amino acids. Germline V gives CDR1 MGHRA, CDR2 YSYEKL. Trimming left V 4 bases short and J 4 bases short, with 35 bases between.

This rearrangement joins TRBV29-1 to TRBJ2-3; weak D call: TRBD2 (6 bases). Germline V gives CDR1 SQVTM, CDR2 ANQGSEA. This CDR3 region has 12 residues. V was trimmed by 4 bases and J by 4 bases, leaving 9 bases between them. In DNA form, the CDR3 reads TGCAGCGTTGTAATAGCGGCAGATACGCAGTATTTT. Its protein product is CSVVIAADTQYF.

This clonotype has ten or more counts. V usage is TRBV7-2 and J usage is TRBJ1-5; D ambiguous. Germline values: CDR1 SGHTA, CDR2 FQGNSA. The CDR3 loop spans 14 amino acids. The germline V and J ends were trimmed by 2 bases and 3 bases, with 8 bases remaining between them. The CDR3 DNA is TGTGCCAGCAGCTTATCGCATTCCAATCAGCCCCAGCATTTT. The encoded protein is CASSLSHSNQPQHF.

This clonotype was seen at least ten times. This sequence joins TRBV29-1 and TRBJ2-4; D possibly corresponds to TRBD1 (6 bases). CDR3 length: 13 residues. Looked up from germline, CDR1 is SQVTM and CDR2 is ANQGSEA. The V and J ends lost 6 bases and 6 bases respectively, with 15 bases between them. CDR3 region: CSVTRTVGNIQYF. DNA of the CDR3: TGCAGCGTCACTCGGACAGTTGGAAACATTCAGTACTTC.

This clonotype was observed a few times. V gene TRBV7-2 combines with J gene TRBJ2-7; 10 nucleotides agree with TRBD2. CDR3 length equals 15 residues. Germline CDR1 and CDR2: SGHTA and FQGNSA. The V gene end was trimmed by 5 bases and the J gene end by 3 bases; junction bases not matched to a gene: 7. The CDR3 here is CASSLLAGPLYEQYF. The CDR3 coding sequence is TGTGCCAGCAGCCTACTAGCGGGGCCCCTCTACGAGCAGTACTTC.

This clonotype was detected only a few times. The V call is TRBV20-1, the J call TRBJ1-6; 7 bases are a match to TRBD1. This CDR3 contains 14 residues. CDR1 is DFQATT, CDR2 SNEGSKA, per germline (reference sequence). With V trimmed by 7 bases and J by 6 bases, 9 bases remained unmatched. The CDR3 nucleotides read TGCAGTGTCACAGGGGCTAGGGTTAATTCACCCCTCCACTTT. It codes for CSVTGARVNSPLHF.

The chain recombines TRBV27 with TRBJ2-2; weak D call: TRBD2 (5 bases). CDR1 is MNHEY and CDR2 is SMNVEV in the germline V gene (reference sequence). The CDR3 sequence is 12 residues long. V lost 2 bases and J 9 bases, leaving 7 bases between the germline ends. CDR3 amino acids: CASSLGGRELFF. CDR3 sequence (DNA): TGTGCCAGCAGTTTAGGAGGTCGGGAGCTGTTTTTT.

Only a few counts were recorded for this clonotype. The chain joins TRBV7-2 to TRBJ1-6; perhaps TRBD1 as D (6 bases). Deletions cut 5 bases from V and 6 bases from J, with 14 bases between. The CDR3 contains 15 residues. Germline values: CDR1 SGHTA, CDR2 FQGNSA. The CDR3 region has the DNA TGTGCCAGCAGCCAAGGGGGGGGATCTAATTCACCCCTCCACTTT. It specifies CASSQGGGSNSPLHF.

This clonotype was counted a few times. The V gene is TRBV20-1, the J gene TRBJ1-2; the D is unclear. Trimming cost V 4 bases and J 1 base, with 16 bases left between them. The CDR3 spans 15 residues. CDR1 is DFQATT, CDR2 SNEGSKA, per germline (reference sequence). This CDR3 is CSATPAPDVNYGYTF. CDR3 in DNA: TGCAGTGCTACCCCAGCTCCGGACGTTAACTATGGCTACACCTTC.